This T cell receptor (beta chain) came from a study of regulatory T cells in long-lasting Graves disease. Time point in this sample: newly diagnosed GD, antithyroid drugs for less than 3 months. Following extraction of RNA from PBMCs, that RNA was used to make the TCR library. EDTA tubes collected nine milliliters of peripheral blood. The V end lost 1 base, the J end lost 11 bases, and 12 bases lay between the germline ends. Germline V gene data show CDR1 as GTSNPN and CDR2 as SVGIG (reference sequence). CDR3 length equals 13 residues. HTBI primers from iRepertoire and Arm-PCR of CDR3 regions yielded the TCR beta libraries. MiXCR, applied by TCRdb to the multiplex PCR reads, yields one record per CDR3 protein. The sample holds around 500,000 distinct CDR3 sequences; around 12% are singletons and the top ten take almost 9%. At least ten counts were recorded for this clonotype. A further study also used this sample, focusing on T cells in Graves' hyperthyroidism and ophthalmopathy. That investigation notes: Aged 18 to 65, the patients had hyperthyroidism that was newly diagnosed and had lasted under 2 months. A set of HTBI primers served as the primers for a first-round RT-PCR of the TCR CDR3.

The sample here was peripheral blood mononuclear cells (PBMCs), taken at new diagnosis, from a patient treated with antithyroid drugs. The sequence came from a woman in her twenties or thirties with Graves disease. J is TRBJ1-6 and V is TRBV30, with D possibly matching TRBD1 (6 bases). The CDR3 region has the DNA TGTGCCTGGAGTGGGCAGGGGTTGACACCCCTCCACTTT. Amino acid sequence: CAWSGQGLTPLHF.